One and the same sample provided the 32 T cell receptor beta chains below, sequenced in a study of vaccination and CD4 T cells after COVID-19. The treatment was: approximately nine-day PBMC culture with coronavirus spike peptide pools or control peptides (ViraFEST assay). These receptors lack a known antigen. Sequencing of the DNA from cultured CD4+ T cells was carried out with the Oncomine TCR Beta short-read assay. TCRdb used MiXCR to reprocess the PCR reads, holding one entry per CDR3 protein. This sample has tens of thousands of distinct CDR3 sequences, with 43% found just once. Specimen: CD4+ T cells from blood, cultured in vitro, collected after SARS-CoV-2 vaccination. The receptors were sampled from a human donor who had recovered from COVID-19.

Worth noting for this clonotype: The junction shows a germline mismatch at one end, possibly a read error. CDR3 residues: CSAGDPYSNQPQHF. CDR3 in DNA: TGCAGTGCTGGAGACCCATATAGCAATCAGCCCCAGCATTTT. The genes are TRBV20-1 and TRBJ1-5, with D uncertain. Germline V lookup: CDR1 DFQATT, CDR2 SNEGSKA (reference sequence). The CDR3 has 14 residues.

This clonotype was seen just once. The rearrangement uses TRBV7-9 and TRBJ2-7; the D gene is possibly TRBD1 (5 bases). Germline assignment: CDR1 SEHNR and CDR2 FQNEAQ (reference sequence). The V and J ends lost 1 base and 3 bases respectively, with 10 bases between them. This CDR3 spans 14 amino acids. The CDR3: CASSLDQGSYEQYF. The CDR3 DNA is TGTGCCAGCAGCTTAGACCAGGGTAGCTACGAGCAGTACTTC.

V and J are TRBV7-2 and TRBJ1-2, with D perhaps TRBD1 (6 bases). CDR1 and CDR2 from the germline V gene are SGHTA and FQGNSA. The CDR3 runs 15 residues. Trimming removed 1 base from V and 14 bases from J, with 23 bases in between. The CDR3 coding sequence is TGTGCCAGCAGCTTAGTTGGGGGCAGGGAACAGAGATATACCTTC. It specifies CASSLVGGREQRYTF.

V usage is TRBV15 and J usage is TRBJ2-6, with D perhaps matching TRBD1 (6 bases). Per germline, CDR1 LNHNV and CDR2 YYDKDF (reference sequence). Trimming removed 2 bases at V and 2 bases at J, with 10 bases between. This CDR3 has 16 amino acids. The CDR3 loop is CATSRPGVAGANVLTF. The CDR3 nucleotides are TGTGCCACCAGCAGACCAGGGGTTGCTGGGGCCAACGTCCTGACTTTC.

In regard to this clonotype: The junction departs from germline at one end; a sequencing error may be responsible. The chain joins TRBV15 to TRBJ2-3, with D uncertain. CDR1 LNHNV and CDR2 YYDKDF come from the germline V gene (reference sequence). The CDR3 runs to 13 residues. The CDR3 sequence is CGTSRVWADTQYF. The CDR3, as DNA: TGTGGCACCAGCAGAGTGTGGGCAGATACGCAGTATTTT.

This clonotype has just a few counts. The rearrangement uses TRBV6-1 and TRBJ1-2, with TRBD1 as a possible D gene (5 bases). The length of the CDR3 is 14 residues. Trimming shortened V by 5 bases and J by 7 bases, and 17 bases separated the two germline ends. Germline V lookup: CDR1 MNHNS, CDR2 SASEGT. The CDR3, as DNA: TGTGCCAGCAGTCGAGCCGGGACGGGTGGTGGCTACACCTTC. It encodes CASSRAGTGGGYTF.

The chain joins TRBV19 to TRBJ1-5; D unclear. Trimming stripped 6 bases from V and 4 bases from J, with 16 bases between. The CDR3 extends over 15 amino acids. CDR1 LNHDA and CDR2 SQIVND come from the germline V gene (reference sequence). The CDR3 nucleotides read TGTGCCAGTAGCCTCGGACGAGGCCGAAATCAGCCCCAGCATTTT. Translated, it gives CASSLGRGRNQPQHF.

The chain is built from TRBV2 and TRBJ1-1; D is ambiguous. The CDR3 consists of 14 residues. V shed 3 bases and J shed 5 bases, with 13 bases lying between them. CDR1 is SNHLY, CDR2 FYNNEI, per germline. The DNA of the CDR3 is TGTGCCAGCAGTGATAAGGGAAGGATAACTGAAGCTTTCTTT. Translation: CASSDKGRITEAFF.

This clonotype appeared a few times. This chain uses TRBV7-2 with TRBJ1-2; D perhaps matches TRBD1 (5 bases). There are 13 residues in the CDR3. Germline loops: CDR1 SGHTA, CDR2 FQGNSA. Trimming removed 6 bases at V and 4 bases at J, with 12 bases between. CDR3 protein: CASSLGGSYGYTF. As DNA, the CDR3 is TGTGCCAGCAGTTTGGGGGGAAGCTATGGCTACACCTTC. Full variable domain (rest looked up from reference TRBV7-2 and TRBJ1-2): GAGVSQSPSNKVTEKGKDVELRCDPISGHTALYWYRQSLGQGLEFLIYFQGNSAPDKSGLPSDRFSAERTGGSVSTLTIQRTQQEDSAVYLCASSLGGSYGYTFGSGTRLTVV.

J is TRBJ2-5 and V is TRBV29-1; D may correspond to TRBD1 or TRBD2 (5 bases each). Trimming took off 7 bases at V and 5 bases at J, with 14 bases between the two ends. Germline CDR1 reads SQVTM; CDR2 reads ANQGSEA. This CDR3 is 12 amino acids long. The CDR3 loop is CSGRDEGETQYF. CDR3 in DNA: TGCAGCGGAAGGGACGAGGGGGAGACCCAGTACTTC.

The chain couples TRBV9 to TRBJ1-1; D might be TRBD1 (5 bases). The germline V and J ends were trimmed by 5 bases and 1 base, with 12 bases remaining between them. The germline V gene encodes CDR1 SGDLS and CDR2 YYNGEE. The CDR3 consists of 14 residues. The CDR3 reads CASSIRGENTEAFF. CDR3 DNA: TGTGCCAGCAGTATACGAGGGGAGAACACTGAAGCTTTCTTT.

The genes are TRBV20-1 and TRBJ2-5; 8 positions match TRBD1. The CDR3 consists of 14 residues. Unmatched junction bases numbered 8, after V lost 5 bases and J lost 3 bases. Germline values: CDR1 DFQATT, CDR2 SNEGSKA (reference sequence). The CDR3 protein is CSAAGQGWKETQYF. The CDR3 coding sequence is TGCAGTGCTGCAGGACAGGGATGGAAAGAGACCCAGTACTTC.

Only a few counts were recorded for this clonotype. J is TRBJ1-5 and V is TRBV6-5; possibly TRBD1 for D (5 bases). This CDR3 spans 14 amino acids. Germline V gives CDR1 MNHEY, CDR2 SVGAGI. Trimming took off 2 bases at V and 6 bases at J, with 11 bases between the two ends. This CDR3 reads CASSYGQGSQPQHF. The CDR3 DNA is TGTGCCAGCAGTTACGGGCAGGGAAGTCAGCCCCAGCATTTT.

The gene calls are TRBV7-9 and TRBJ2-2, with D maybe TRBD1 (6 bases). V was cut by 2 bases and J by 0 bases, with 13 bases left in between. The CDR3 totals 17 residues. Per germline, CDR1 SEHNR and CDR2 FQNEAQ (reference sequence). This CDR3 is CASSLSGVDSNTGELFF. CDR3 bases: TGTGCCAGCAGCTTATCAGGGGTAGATTCGAACACCGGGGAGCTGTTTTTT.

The CDR3 coding sequence is TGTGCCAGCAGCAAACCGGGACAGGGGTTTGGGTATGGCTACACCTTC. Residues: CASSKPGQGFGYGYTF. The rearrangement uses TRBV6-1 and TRBJ1-2; TRBD1 matches 10 bases. CDR1 and CDR2 (germline): MNHNS, SASEGT. The CDR3 is 16 residues long. J was trimmed by 5 bases and V by 6 bases; bases with no gene match: 12.

The J gene is TRBJ1-2, the V gene TRBV19; D ambiguous. CDR3 size: 13 residues. CDR1 and CDR2 (germline): LNHDA, SQIVND (reference sequence). V was pared by 3 bases and J by 6 bases, with 11 bases between. CDR3 sequence: CASSIAGGDGYTF. CDR3 DNA sequence: TGTGCCAGTAGTATTGCGGGTGGAGATGGCTACACCTTC.

For this clonotype: The junction shows a germline mismatch at one end, possibly a read error. The chain employs TRBV30 and TRBJ2-5, with D uncertain. The CDR3 is 12 residues long. Germline V lookup: CDR1 GTSNPN, CDR2 SVGIG (reference sequence). The CDR3 spells CAWSGPQDTQYF. CDR3 DNA: TGTGCCTGGAGTGGGCCCCAAGATACCCAGTACTTC.

The chain carries TRBV28 and TRBJ2-1; 9 bases align to TRBD2. The CDR3 spans 16 residues. The V gene end was trimmed by 4 bases and the J gene end by 7 bases; junction bases not matched to a gene: 11. The germline CDR1 and CDR2 sequences are MDHEN and SYDVKM. CDR3 residues: CASSSPGLAGRNEQFF. The CDR3 region has the DNA TGTGCCAGCAGTTCCCCCGGGCTAGCGGGACGGAATGAGCAGTTCTTC.

This clonotype was seen more than once but under ten times. This sequence joins TRBV20-1 and TRBJ2-1; D is possibly TRBD1 or TRBD2 (5 bases each). Trimming pared 4 bases from V and 0 bases from J, leaving 16 bases between. CDR1 is DFQATT, CDR2 SNEGSKA, per germline (reference sequence). The CDR3 is made up of 16 amino acids. The CDR3 nucleotides are TGCAGTGCTAACAATCCGGGACGGACCTCCTACAATGAGCAGTTCTTC. It encodes CSANNPGRTSYNEQFF.

The chain links TRBV6-5 to TRBJ2-5; perhaps TRBD2 as D (7 bases). The CDR3 is 14 residues long. CDR1 and CDR2 (germline): MNHEY, SVGAGI. Trimming took off 1 base at V and 5 bases at J, with 11 bases between the two ends. The CDR3 here is CASSYWGGKETQYF. The CDR3 DNA follows: TGTGCCAGCAGTTACTGGGGGGGCAAGGAGACCCAGTACTTC.

The sample holds a few counts of this clonotype. The chain couples TRBV7-2 to TRBJ2-3; 11 nucleotides agree with TRBD2. Germline V lookup: CDR1 SGHTA, CDR2 FQGNSA. J was trimmed by 2 bases and V by 5 bases; bases with no gene match: 15. The CDR3 covers 19 residues. The CDR3 is CASSQFIGTSGSFTDTQYF. The CDR3 region has the DNA TGTGCCAGCAGCCAATTCATCGGAACTAGCGGGAGCTTCACAGATACGCAGTATTTT.

The rearrangement links TRBV7-9 to TRBJ1-1; D ambiguous. The CDR3 length is 15 residues. V was shortened by 1 base and J by 1 base, with 10 bases between the two germline ends. Looked up from germline, CDR1 is SEHNR and CDR2 is FQNEAQ (reference sequence). The CDR3 protein is CASSLETGGNTEAFF. In DNA form, the CDR3 reads TGTGCCAGCAGCTTAGAAACGGGAGGGAACACTGAAGCTTTCTTT.

V usage is TRBV7-2 and J usage is TRBJ2-3, with TRBD2 matching 10 bases. V shed 5 bases and J 0 bases; nucleotides not matched to a gene: 11. The CDR3 extends over 18 amino acids. CDR1 is SGHTA, CDR2 FQGNSA, per germline. CDR3 amino acids: CASSLGGSGRPSTDTQYF. The DNA for the CDR3 is TGTGCCAGCAGCCTGGGGGGTAGCGGGAGGCCGAGCACAGATACGCAGTATTTT.

The J gene is TRBJ2-3, the V gene TRBV12-3 or TRBV12-4; D gene unclear. CDR3 length: 11 residues. V shed 6 bases and J shed 3 bases, with 4 bases lying between them. This CDR3 reads CASSRTDTQYF. The CDR3 DNA reads TGTGCCAGCAGCCGGACAGATACGCAGTATTTT.

The chain is built from TRBV18 and TRBJ1-2; TRBD1 matches 9 bases. This CDR3 is 13 amino acids long. Germline CDR1 KGHSH, CDR2 LQKENI. V lost 4 bases and J lost 6; bases outside the gene matches: 3. The CDR3 coding sequence is TGTGCCAGCTCACTAACAGGGGGCGATGGCTACACCTTC. Its translation: CASSLTGGDGYTF.

The chain joins TRBV20-1 to TRBJ1-2; no definite D call. The germline V and J ends were trimmed by 3 bases and 2 bases, with 7 bases remaining between them. Germline V gives CDR1 DFQATT, CDR2 SNEGSKA (reference sequence). The CDR3 sequence is 12 residues long. CDR3 loop: CSARRQNYGYTF. CDR3 nucleotide sequence: TGCAGTGCTAGGAGGCAGAACTATGGCTACACCTTC.

The CDR3 spells CASSWSGGKDTQYF. The CDR3 DNA sequence: TGTGCCAGCAGTTGGTCGGGTGGCAAAGATACGCAGTATTTT. The V and J genes are TRBV2 and TRBJ2-3, with no clear D. This CDR3 is 14 amino acids long. Germline lookup yields CDR1 SNHLY and CDR2 FYNNEI. V dropped 5 bases and J dropped 5 bases, with 14 bases sitting between them. The variable domain in full, completed from reference TRBV2 and TRBJ2-3, reads EPEVTQTPSHQVTQMGQEVILRCVPISNHLYFYWYRQILGQKVEFLVSFYNNEISEKSEIFDDQFSVERPDGSNFTLKIRSTKLEDSAMYFCASSWSGGKDTQYFGPGTRLTVL.

This chain connects TRBV27 to TRBJ2-5; possible D gene TRBD1, 5 bases. Deletions cut 6 bases from V and 5 bases from J, with 16 bases between. This CDR3 has 14 residues. Germline V CDR1 and CDR2: MNHEY, SMNVEV (reference sequence). The CDR3 loop reads CASSLFPGYETQYF. The DNA for the CDR3 is TGTGCCAGCAGCCTCTTCCCAGGGTACGAGACCCAGTACTTC.

The gene calls are TRBV7-9 and TRBJ2-1; maybe TRBD2 (6 bases). This CDR3 has 14 amino acids. Germline-derived CDR1 and CDR2 are SEHNR and FQNEAQ (reference sequence). Deletions cut 0 bases from V and 8 bases from J, with 11 bases between. CDR3 bases: TGTGCCAGCAGCTTAGCTACTAGCCGGGATGAGCAGTTCTTC. Residues: CASSLATSRDEQFF.

This clonotype was seen a single time. A much larger clone differs by one base, so this may be a read error. The V call is TRBV27, the J call TRBJ1-1, with TRBD1 matching 7 bases. From germline, CDR1 is MNHEY and CDR2 SMNVEV (reference sequence). This CDR3 is 15 amino acids long. This chain's CDR3 is CASRTTGAPNTGAFF. As DNA, the CDR3 is TGTGCCAGTCGGACTACAGGGGCGCCGAACACTGGAGCTTTCTTT.

The genes are TRBV2 and TRBJ1-2, with D possibly being TRBD1 (6 bases). Germline V CDR1 and CDR2: SNHLY, FYNNEI. V lost 0 bases and J 7 bases, leaving 12 bases between the germline ends. This CDR3 spans 14 amino acids. The CDR3 loop reads CASSEAWTVSGYTF. The DNA of the CDR3 is TGTGCCAGCAGTGAAGCCTGGACAGTAAGTGGCTACACCTTC. The full variable domain, its missing parts supplied by reference TRBV2 and TRBJ1-2, is EPEVTQTPSHQVTQMGQEVILRCVPISNHLYFYWYRQILGQKVEFLVSFYNNEISEKSEIFDDQFSVERPDGSNFTLKIRSTKLEDSAMYFCASSEAWTVSGYTFGSGTRLTVV.

This clonotype was counted only a few times. V is TRBV6-2 or TRBV6-3 and J is TRBJ2-7, with 7 bases fitting TRBD1. Germline V gene lookup returns CDR1 MNHEY and CDR2 SVGEGT. The V gene end was trimmed by 6 bases and the J gene end by 3 bases; junction bases not matched to a gene: 5. The CDR3 is 13 residues long. The CDR3 DNA sequence: TGTGCCAGCAGCCTGACAGGGAACTACGAGCAGTACTTC. Protein: CASSLTGNYEQYF.